The clone carrying this T cell receptor beta chain was found a few times. No antigen is known for it. The second PCR ran roughly 7 to 12 cycles with a sample-barcoded 5' primer and J-beta primers. Each cDNA was tagged by a template-switch adaptor containing 12 random nucleotides. A single record per CDR3 protein comes from TCRdb applying MiXCR to the 5' RACE reads. The sample consists of 1.5 million to 2 million distinct CDR3 sequences, just under 50% of them appearing once. This entry comes from a study of blood T cells in healthy people across ages. General study findings and limits: Age brought a roughly linear fall in TCR beta diversity measured per million T cells. Expanded clonotype shifts may have been confounded, as the donors had an unknown CMV status.

The TCR sequence derives from a woman in her forties in good health. Sequencing input: blood.

DNA for the CDR3: TGCGCCACTATGCAGGACAGTCCCAGCAACTATGGCTACACCTTC. Translation: CATMQDSPSNYGYTF. The J gene is TRBJ1-2, the V gene TRBV10-2; D is possibly TRBD1 (6 bases). Trimming removed 10 bases at V and 2 bases at J, with 20 bases between. Germline CDR1 reads WSHSY; CDR2 reads SAAADI. CDR3 length: 15 residues.